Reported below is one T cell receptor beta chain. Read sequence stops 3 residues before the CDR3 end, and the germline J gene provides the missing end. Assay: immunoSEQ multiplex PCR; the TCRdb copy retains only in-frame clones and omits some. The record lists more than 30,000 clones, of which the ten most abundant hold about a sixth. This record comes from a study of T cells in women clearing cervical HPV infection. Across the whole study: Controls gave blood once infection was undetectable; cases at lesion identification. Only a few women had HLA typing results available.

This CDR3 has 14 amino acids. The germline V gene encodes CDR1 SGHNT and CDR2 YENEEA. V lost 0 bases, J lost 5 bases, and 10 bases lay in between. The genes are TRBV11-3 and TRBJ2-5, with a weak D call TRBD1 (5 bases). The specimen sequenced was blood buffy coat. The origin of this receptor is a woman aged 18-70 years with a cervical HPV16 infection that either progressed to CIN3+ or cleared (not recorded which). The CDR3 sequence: CASSLEGAYETQYF. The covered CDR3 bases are TGTGCCAGCAGCTTAGAAGGGGCCTACGAGACC.